Listed below are T cell receptor beta chains from one sample, sequenced in a study of beta chain features in type 1 diabetes. Here immunoSEQ multiplex PCR was the method, and the copy in TCRdb shows in-frame clones only, minus some. The sample lists 120,000 to 150,000 clones, less than 9% occurring once. The sequencing input was central memory CD4+ T cells from blood. The source of these receptors is a woman younger than 45 in good health. Both conserved end residues are part of each CDR3. The order of the fields is V gene, J gene, clone size, D gene, CDR3 DNA, CDR3 protein. A D gene is named only where the DNA matches it firmly. Size is stated for part of the rows, as once, few or many counts, or as a class when the clone is expanded.

V gene: TRBV30
J gene: TRBJ1-1
clone size: few
D gene: TRBD1
CDR3 DNA: TGTGCCTGGAGTGTAGCAGGGGGCTACACTGAAGCTTTCTTT
CDR3 protein: CAWSVAGGYTEAFF

V gene: TRBV7-9
J gene: TRBJ2-3
clone size: many
D gene: TRBD2
CDR3 DNA: TGTGCCAGCAGCCCACGACTGAGCGGGGGATACACAGATACGCAGTATTTT
CDR3 protein: CASSPRLSGGYTDTQYF

V gene: TRBV5-1
J gene: TRBJ2-1
clone size: -
D gene: TRBD2
CDR3 DNA: TGCGCCAGCAGCTTTACTAGCGGGAGCTACAATGAGCAGTTCTTC
CDR3 protein: CASSFTSGSYNEQFF

V gene: TRBV7-3
J gene: TRBJ2-7
clone size: -
D gene: TRBD2
CDR3 DNA: TGTGCCAGCAGCCCCGGCGGGAGCGGGCCCCCCTACGAGCAGTACTTC
CDR3 protein: CASSPGGSGPPYEQYF

V gene: TRBV5-6
J gene: TRBJ2-3
clone size: -
D gene: TRBD2
CDR3 DNA: TGTGCCAGCAGCTGGGGACTAGCCGGCACAGATACGCAGTATTTT
CDR3 protein: CASSWGLAGTDTQYF

V gene: TRBV30
J gene: TRBJ1-1
clone size: few
D gene: -
CDR3 DNA: TGTGCCTGGAGCAACAGGATGAACACTGAAGCTTTCTTT
CDR3 protein: CAWSNRMNTEAFF

V gene: TRBV28
J gene: TRBJ2-1
clone size: few
D gene: -
CDR3 DNA: TGTGCCAGCAGTGCGAATAATGAGCAGTTCTTC
CDR3 protein: CASSANNEQFF

V gene: TRBV4-2
J gene: TRBJ2-3
clone size: few
D gene: TRBD1
CDR3 DNA: TGTGCCAGCAGCTTGGACAGGGGCCTCACAGATACGCAGTATTTT
CDR3 protein: CASSLDRGLTDTQYF

V gene: TRBV10-3
J gene: TRBJ1-6
clone size: -
D gene: TRBD1
CDR3 DNA: TGTGCCATCAGCCCGGGACAGGAGAGAACCCTCCACTTT
CDR3 protein: CAISPGQERTLHF

V gene: TRBV19
J gene: TRBJ2-1
clone size: -
D gene: -
CDR3 DNA: TGTGCCAGTAGTAACCCCGGAGGGCCGGGGGAGCAGTTCTTC
CDR3 protein: CASSNPGGPGEQFF

V gene: TRBV19
J gene: TRBJ2-2
clone size: -
D gene: -
CDR3 DNA: TGTGCCAGTAGTATAGATTTGCGGGTGGGATACACCGGGGAGCTGTTTTTT
CDR3 protein: CASSIDLRVGYTGELFF

V gene: TRBV18
J gene: TRBJ2-7
clone size: -
D gene: TRBD1
CDR3 DNA: TGTGCCAGCTCACTTGACAGGGGGAAATACGAGCAGTACTTC
CDR3 protein: CASSLDRGKYEQYF

V gene: TRBV7-2
J gene: TRBJ2-1
clone size: few
D gene: TRBD1
CDR3 DNA: TGTGCCAGCAGCTTAGGCCGGGACAGGGAGCAGTTCTTC
CDR3 protein: CASSLGRDREQFF

V gene: TRBV11-2
J gene: TRBJ2-7
clone size: few
D gene: TRBD1
CDR3 DNA: TGTGCCAGCAGCCCACTTACAGGGGGCTACGAGCAGTACTTC
CDR3 protein: CASSPLTGGYEQYF

V gene: TRBV7-6
J gene: TRBJ2-1
clone size: -
D gene: TRBD2
CDR3 DNA: TGTGCCAGCAGCTTATCTTCCCAGTCGACTAGCAAGCAGTTCTTC
CDR3 protein: CASSLSSQSTSKQFF